The clone carrying this TCR beta chain appeared once. What it binds is not known. Measured with immunoSEQ multiplex PCR; TCRdb has only the in-frame clones, and not every one. The sample lists about 200,000 clones, 85% to 95% occurring once. This sample stems from a study of T cell responses to AZD1222 COVID-19 vaccine. Study results and caveats: Seropositive at baseline were only 5 to 7 AZD1222 recipients. Recipients of two AZD1222 doses showed rising Spike-specific TCR breadth and depth. The donor cohort was predominantly white British with a female majority, and clonal diversity may have been underestimated. Repertoires were obtained solely post-peak T cell response.

Trimming took off 5 bases at V and 7 bases at J, with 11 bases between the two ends. The CDR3 length is 12 residues. The TCR sequence derives from an adult in good health. The chain combines TRBV12-3 or TRBV12-4 with TRBJ1-2; maybe TRBD1 (6 bases). The sample was peripheral blood, taken on day 0 of MenACWY control vaccination. As DNA, the CDR3 is TGTGCCAGCAGTGGACAGCTGGGTGGCTACACCTTC. It codes for CASSGQLGGYTF.